Sequencing of this T cell receptor beta chain was carried out in a study of T cell clonality in common variable immunodeficiency. This clone was counted ten times or more. The read ends 3 residues before the CDR3 terminus; that terminus is restored from the germline J gene. TCRdb's copy holds only in-frame clones and misses some; the assay was immunoSEQ multiplex PCR. The profile covers around 55,000 clones, none occurring a single time. The CDR3 length is 15 residues. Germline trimming cut 5 bases from V and 4 bases from J; bases unmatched to any gene: 8. Per the germline V gene, CDR1 is KGHSH and CDR2 is LQKENI. Both groups were predominantly of Caucasian heritage.

This sequence originates from a person aged 18 to 70 in good health. The sequencing sample was made of peripheral blood mononuclear cells. This chain connects TRBV18 to TRBJ1-1; 9 bases line up with TRBD1. The DNA read from the CDR3 is TGTGCCAGCTCAAAGAACAGGGGGCTCTCCACTGAA. Protein: CASSKNRGLSTE. The full CDR3 reads CASSKNRGLSTEAFF. Drawing the rest from reference TRBV18 and TRBJ1-1, the complete variable domain is NAGVMQNPRHLVRRRGQEARLRCSPMKGHSHVYWYRQLPEEGLKFMVYLQKENIIDESGMPKERFSAEFPKEGPSILRIQQVVRGDSAAYFCASSKNRGLSTEAFFGQGTRLTVV.